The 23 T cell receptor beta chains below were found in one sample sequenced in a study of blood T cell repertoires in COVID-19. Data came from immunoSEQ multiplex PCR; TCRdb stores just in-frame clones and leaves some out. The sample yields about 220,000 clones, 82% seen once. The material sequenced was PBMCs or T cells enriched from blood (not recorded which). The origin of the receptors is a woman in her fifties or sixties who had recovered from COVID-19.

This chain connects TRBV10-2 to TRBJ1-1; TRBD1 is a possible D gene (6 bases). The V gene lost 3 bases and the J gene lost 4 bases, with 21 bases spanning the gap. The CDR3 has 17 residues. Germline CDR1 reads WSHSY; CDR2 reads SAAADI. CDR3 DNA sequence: TGCGCCAGCAGTGATCTCCGGGGGGGCGGCCTCGGCACTGAAGCTTTCTTT. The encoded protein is CASSDLRGGGLGTEAFF.

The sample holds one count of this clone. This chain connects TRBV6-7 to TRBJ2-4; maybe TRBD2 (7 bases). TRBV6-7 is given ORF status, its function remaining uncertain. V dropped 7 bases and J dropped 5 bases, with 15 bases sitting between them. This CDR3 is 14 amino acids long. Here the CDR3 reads CASTYLGGENIQYF. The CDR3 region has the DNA TGTGCCAGCACCTATCTAGGGGGGGAAAACATTCAGTACTTC.

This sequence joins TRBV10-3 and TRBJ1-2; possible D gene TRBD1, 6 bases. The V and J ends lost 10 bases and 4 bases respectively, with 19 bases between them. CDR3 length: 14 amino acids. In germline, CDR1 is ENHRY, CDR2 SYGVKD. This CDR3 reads CATYRDSIIYGYTF. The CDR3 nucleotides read TGTGCCACCTACAGGGATAGTATTATCTATGGCTACACCTTC.

The CDR3 region has the DNA TGTGCCAGCAGCTCCAAGGGGGTTACTGACTACGAGCAGTACTTC. It codes for CASSSKGVTDYEQYF. The chain carries TRBV7-2 and TRBJ2-7; D is possibly TRBD1 (6 bases). Germline V gene sequence: CDR1 SGHTA, CDR2 FQGNSA. This CDR3 region has 15 residues. The V end was cut by 4 bases, the J end by 3 bases, with 16 bases between.

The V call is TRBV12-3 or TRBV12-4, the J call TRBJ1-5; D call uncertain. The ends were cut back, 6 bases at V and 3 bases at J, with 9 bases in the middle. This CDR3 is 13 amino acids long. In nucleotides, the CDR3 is TGTGCCAGCAGCCTCGCCTACAATCAGCCCCAGCATTTT. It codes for CASSLAYNQPQHF.

CDR3 nucleotide sequence: TGTGCCAGCAGCTCTGGACTAGCGGGGGTCGAGCAGTACTTC. It specifies CASSSGLAGVEQYF. The genes are TRBV7-9 and TRBJ2-7; 13 nucleotides match TRBD2. V trimming: 4 bases; J trimming: 6 bases; junction bases outside the gene matches: 3. The CDR3 runs 14 residues. Germline V gene lookup returns CDR1 SEHNR and CDR2 FQNEAQ (reference sequence).

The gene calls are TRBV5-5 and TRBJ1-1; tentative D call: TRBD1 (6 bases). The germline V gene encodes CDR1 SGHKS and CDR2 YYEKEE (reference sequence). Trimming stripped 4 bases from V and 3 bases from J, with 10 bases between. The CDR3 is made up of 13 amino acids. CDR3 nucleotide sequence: TGTGCCAGCAGCCAAGGACAGTACACTGAAGCTTTCTTT. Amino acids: CASSQGQYTEAFF.

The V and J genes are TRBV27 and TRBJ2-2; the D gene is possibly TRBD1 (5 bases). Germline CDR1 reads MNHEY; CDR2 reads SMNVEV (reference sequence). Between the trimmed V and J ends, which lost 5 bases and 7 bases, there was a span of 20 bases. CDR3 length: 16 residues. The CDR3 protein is CASSRNPDSTRGELFF. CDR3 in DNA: TGTGCCAGCAGTCGAAATCCCGACAGTACTCGCGGGGAGCTGTTTTTT.

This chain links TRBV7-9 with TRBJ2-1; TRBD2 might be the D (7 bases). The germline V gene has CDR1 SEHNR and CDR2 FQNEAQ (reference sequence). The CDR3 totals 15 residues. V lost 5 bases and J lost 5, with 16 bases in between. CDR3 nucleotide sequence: TGTGCCAGCAGCCCGCCCGGGGGGCCTCACAATGAGCAGTTCTTC. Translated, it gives CASSPPGGPHNEQFF. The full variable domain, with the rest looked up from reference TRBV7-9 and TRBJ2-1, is DTGVSQNPRHKITKRGQNVTFRCDPISEHNRLYWYRQTLGQGPEFLTYFQNEAQLEKSRLLSDRFSAERPKGSFSTLEIQRTEQGDSAMYLCASSPPGGPHNEQFFGPGTRLTVL.

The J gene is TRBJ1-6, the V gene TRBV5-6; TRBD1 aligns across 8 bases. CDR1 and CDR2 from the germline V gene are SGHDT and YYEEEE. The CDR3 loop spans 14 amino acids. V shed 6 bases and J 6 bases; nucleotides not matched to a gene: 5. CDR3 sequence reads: CASKGQVLNSPLHF. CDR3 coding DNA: TGTGCCAGCAAGGGACAGGTCCTTAATTCACCCCTCCACTTT.

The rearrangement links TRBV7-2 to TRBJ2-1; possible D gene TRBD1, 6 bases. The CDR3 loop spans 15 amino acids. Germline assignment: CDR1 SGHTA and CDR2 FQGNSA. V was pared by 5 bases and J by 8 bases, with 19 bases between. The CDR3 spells CASSKNPGAVDEQFF. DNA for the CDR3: TGTGCCAGCAGCAAAAATCCAGGGGCGGTAGATGAGCAGTTCTTC.

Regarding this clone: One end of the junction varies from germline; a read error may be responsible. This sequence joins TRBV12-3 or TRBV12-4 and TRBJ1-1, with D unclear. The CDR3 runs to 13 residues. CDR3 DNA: TGTGCCTGCAGGTTCCGGTCTAACACTGAAGCTTTCTTT. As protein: CACRFRSNTEAFF.

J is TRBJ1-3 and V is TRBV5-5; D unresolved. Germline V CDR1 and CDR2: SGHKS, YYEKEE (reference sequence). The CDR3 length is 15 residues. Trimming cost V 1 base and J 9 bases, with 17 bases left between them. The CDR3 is CASSLLPAEGGTIYF. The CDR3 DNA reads TGTGCCAGCAGCTTGTTACCGGCAGAGGGTGGCACCATATATTTT.

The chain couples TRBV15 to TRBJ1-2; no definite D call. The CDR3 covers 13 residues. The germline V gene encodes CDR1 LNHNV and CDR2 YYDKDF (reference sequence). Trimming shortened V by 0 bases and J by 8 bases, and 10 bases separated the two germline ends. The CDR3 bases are TGTGCCACCAGCAGAGATAACAGTTTGGGCTACACCTTC. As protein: CATSRDNSLGYTF.

The CDR3, as DNA: TGTGCCAGCAGCTTCCGGGACAGGGAGGGCTATGGCTACACCTTC. Translating it yields CASSFRDREGYGYTF. The V call is TRBV7-9, the J call TRBJ1-2; 9 nucleotides line up with TRBD1. This CDR3 region has 15 residues. The germline CDR1 and CDR2 sequences are SEHNR and FQNEAQ (reference sequence). The V gene end was trimmed by 3 bases and the J gene end by 4 bases; junction bases not matched to a gene: 6. Full variable domain (outside the CDR3, taken from reference TRBV7-9 and TRBJ1-2): DTGVSQNPRHKITKRGQNVTFRCDPISEHNRLYWYRQTLGQGPEFLTYFQNEAQLEKSRLLSDRFSAERPKGSFSTLEIQRTEQGDSAMYLCASSFRDREGYGYTFGSGTRLTVV.

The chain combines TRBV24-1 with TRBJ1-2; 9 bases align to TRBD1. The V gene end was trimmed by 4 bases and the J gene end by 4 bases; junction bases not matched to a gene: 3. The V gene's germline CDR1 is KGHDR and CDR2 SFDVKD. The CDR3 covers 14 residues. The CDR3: CATSDPDRGYGYTF. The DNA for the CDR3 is TGTGCCACCAGTGACCCGGACAGGGGCTATGGCTACACCTTC.

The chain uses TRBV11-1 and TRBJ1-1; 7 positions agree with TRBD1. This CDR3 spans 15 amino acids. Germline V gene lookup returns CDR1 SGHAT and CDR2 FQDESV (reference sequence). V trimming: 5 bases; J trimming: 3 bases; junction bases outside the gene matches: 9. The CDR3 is CASSKFRDSYTEAFF. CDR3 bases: TGTGCCAGCAGCAAGTTCCGGGACAGTTACACTGAAGCTTTCTTT.

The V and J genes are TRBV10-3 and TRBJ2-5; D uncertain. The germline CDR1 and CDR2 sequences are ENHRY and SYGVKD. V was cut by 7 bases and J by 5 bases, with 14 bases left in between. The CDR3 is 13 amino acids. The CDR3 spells CAITRDWQETQYF. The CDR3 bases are TGTGCCATCACCAGAGACTGGCAGGAGACCCAGTACTTC.

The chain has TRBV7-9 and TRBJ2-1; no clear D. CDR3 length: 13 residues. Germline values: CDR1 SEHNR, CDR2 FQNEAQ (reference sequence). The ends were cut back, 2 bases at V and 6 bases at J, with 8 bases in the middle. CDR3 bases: TGTGCCAGCAGCTTACTCCCCCCCAATGAGCAGTTCTTC. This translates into CASSLLPPNEQFF.

The CDR3 here is CASSQAGQRGDTQYF. CDR3 bases: TGTGCCAGCAGCCAAGCTGGACAGCGGGGAGATACGCAGTATTTT. J is TRBJ2-3 and V is TRBV2; D may be TRBD2 (7 bases). V was shortened by 6 bases and J by 5 bases, with 18 bases between the two germline ends. This CDR3 is 15 amino acids long. Germline values: CDR1 SNHLY, CDR2 FYNNEI.

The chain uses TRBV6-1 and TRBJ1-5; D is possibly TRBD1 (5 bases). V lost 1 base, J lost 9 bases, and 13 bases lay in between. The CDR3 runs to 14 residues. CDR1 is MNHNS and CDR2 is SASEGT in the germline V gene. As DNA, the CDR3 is TGTGCCAGCAGTGAAGTTCGGACCGGGGGGCCCCAGCATTTT. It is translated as CASSEVRTGGPQHF.

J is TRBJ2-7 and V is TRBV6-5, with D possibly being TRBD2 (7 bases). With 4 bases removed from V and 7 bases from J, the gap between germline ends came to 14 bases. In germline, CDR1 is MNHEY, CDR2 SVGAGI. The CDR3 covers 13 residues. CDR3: CASSSAGAGEQYF. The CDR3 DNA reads TGTGCCAGCAGTTCTGCGGGGGCGGGGGAGCAGTACTTC.

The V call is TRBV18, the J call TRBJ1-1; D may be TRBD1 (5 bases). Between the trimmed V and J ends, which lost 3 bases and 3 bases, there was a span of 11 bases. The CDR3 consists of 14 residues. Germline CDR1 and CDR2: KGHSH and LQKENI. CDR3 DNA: TGTGCCAGCTCACCTGCAGACAGTTACACTGAAGCTTTCTTT. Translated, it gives CASSPADSYTEAFF.